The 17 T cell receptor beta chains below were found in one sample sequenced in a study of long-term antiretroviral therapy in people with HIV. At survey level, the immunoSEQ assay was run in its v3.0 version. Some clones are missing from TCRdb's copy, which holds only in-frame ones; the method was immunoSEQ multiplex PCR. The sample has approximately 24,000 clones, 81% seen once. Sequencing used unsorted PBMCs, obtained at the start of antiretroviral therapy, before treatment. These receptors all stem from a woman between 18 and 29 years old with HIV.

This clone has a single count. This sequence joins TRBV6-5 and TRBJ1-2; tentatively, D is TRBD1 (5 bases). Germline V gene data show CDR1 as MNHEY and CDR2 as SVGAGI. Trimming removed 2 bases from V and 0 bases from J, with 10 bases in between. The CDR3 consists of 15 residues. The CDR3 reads CASSYNQGPNYGYTF. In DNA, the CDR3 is TGTGCCAGCAGTTACAACCAGGGCCCTAACTATGGCTACACCTTC.

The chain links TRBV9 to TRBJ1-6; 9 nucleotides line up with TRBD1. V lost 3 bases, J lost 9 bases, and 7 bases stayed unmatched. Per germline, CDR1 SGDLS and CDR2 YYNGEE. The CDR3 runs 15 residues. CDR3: CASSDNRGRRSPLHF. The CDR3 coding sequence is TGTGCCAGCAGCGACAACAGGGGGCGCCGTTCACCCCTCCACTTT.

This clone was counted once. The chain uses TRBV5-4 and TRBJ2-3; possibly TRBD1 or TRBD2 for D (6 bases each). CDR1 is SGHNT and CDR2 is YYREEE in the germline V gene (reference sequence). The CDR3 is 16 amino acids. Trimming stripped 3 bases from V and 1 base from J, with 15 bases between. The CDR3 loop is CASSSGARRGTDTQYF. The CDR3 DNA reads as TGTGCCAGCAGCTCGGGGGCCCGCCGGGGCACAGATACGCAGTATTTT.

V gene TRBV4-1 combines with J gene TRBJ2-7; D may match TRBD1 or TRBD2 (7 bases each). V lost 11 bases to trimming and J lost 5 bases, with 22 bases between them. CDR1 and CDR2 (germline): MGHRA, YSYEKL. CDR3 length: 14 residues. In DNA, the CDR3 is TGCGCCGCACGTCTCAGGGAGGGGGCGGACGAGCAGTACTTC. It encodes CAARLREGADEQYF.

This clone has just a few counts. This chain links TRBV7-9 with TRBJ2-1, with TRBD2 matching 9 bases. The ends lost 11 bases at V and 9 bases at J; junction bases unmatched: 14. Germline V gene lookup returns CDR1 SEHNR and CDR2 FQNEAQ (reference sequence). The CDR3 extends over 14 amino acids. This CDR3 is CAEGPAASGTEQFF. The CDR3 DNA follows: TGTGCCGAAGGGCCAGCGGCTAGCGGGACTGAGCAGTTCTTC. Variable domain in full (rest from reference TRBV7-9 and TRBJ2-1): DTGVSQNPRHKITKRGQNVTFRCDPISEHNRLYWYRQTLGQGPEFLTYFQNEAQLEKSRLLSDRFSAERPKGSFSTLEIQRTEQGDSAMYLCAEGPAASGTEQFFGPGTRLTVL.

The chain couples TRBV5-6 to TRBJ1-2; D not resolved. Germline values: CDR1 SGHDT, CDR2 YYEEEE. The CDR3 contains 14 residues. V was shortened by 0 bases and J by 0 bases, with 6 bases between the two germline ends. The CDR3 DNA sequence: TGTGCCAGCAGCTTGGGGCAGTCTAACTATGGCTACACCTTC. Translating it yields CASSLGQSNYGYTF.

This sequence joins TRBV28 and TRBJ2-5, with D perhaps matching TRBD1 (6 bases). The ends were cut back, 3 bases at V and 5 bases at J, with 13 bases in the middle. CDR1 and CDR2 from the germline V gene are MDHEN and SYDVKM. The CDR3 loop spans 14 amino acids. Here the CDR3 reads CASSFRRGRETQYF. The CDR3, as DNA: TGTGCCAGCAGTTTCCGCAGGGGAAGGGAGACCCAGTACTTC.

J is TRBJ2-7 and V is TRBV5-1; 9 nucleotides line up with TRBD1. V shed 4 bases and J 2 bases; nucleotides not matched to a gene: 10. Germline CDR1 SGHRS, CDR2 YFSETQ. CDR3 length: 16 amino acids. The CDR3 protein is CASSRTARQGAYEQYF. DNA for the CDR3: TGCGCCAGCAGCCGAACAGCAAGACAGGGGGCCTACGAGCAGTACTTC.

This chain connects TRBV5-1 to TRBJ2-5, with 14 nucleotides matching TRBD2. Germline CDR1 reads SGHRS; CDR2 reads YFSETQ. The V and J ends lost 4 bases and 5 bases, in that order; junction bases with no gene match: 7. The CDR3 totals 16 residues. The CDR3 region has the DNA TGCGCCAGCAGCCCGACTAGCGGGAGGGCCCTGGAGACCCAGTACTTC. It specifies CASSPTSGRALETQYF.

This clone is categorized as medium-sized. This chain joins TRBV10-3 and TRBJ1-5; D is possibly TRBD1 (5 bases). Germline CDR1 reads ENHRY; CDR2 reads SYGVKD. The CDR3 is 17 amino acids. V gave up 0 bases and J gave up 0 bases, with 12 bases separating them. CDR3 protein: CAISESTRGNSNQPQHF. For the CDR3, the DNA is TGTGCCATCAGTGAGTCGACACGGGGGAATAGCAATCAGCCCCAGCATTTT.

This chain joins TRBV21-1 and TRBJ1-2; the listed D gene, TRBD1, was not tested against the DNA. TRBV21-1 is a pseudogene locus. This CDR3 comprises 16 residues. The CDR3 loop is CASSKEDGTPNYGYTF. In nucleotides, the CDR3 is TGTGCCAGCAGCAAAGAGGACGGGACACCGAACTATGGCTACACCTTC.

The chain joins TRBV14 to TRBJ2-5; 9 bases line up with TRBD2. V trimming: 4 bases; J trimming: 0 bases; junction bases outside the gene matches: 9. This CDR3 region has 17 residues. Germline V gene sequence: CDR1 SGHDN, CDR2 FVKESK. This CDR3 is CASSRRASGAYQETQYF. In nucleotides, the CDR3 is TGTGCCAGCAGCCGGCGGGCTAGCGGGGCGTACCAAGAGACCCAGTACTTC.

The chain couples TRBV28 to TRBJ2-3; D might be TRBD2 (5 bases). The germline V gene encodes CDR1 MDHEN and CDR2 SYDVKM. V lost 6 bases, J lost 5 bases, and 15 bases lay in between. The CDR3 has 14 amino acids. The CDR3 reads CASSPGTLIDTQYF. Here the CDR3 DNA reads TGTGCCAGCAGCCCGGGAACTCTAATAGATACGCAGTATTTT.

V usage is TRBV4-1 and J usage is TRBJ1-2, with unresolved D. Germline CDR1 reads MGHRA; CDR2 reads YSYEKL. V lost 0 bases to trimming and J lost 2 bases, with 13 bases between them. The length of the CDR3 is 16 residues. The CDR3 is CASSQEWQSRNYGYTF. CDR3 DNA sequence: TGCGCCAGCAGCCAAGAGTGGCAGTCCAGAAACTATGGCTACACCTTC.

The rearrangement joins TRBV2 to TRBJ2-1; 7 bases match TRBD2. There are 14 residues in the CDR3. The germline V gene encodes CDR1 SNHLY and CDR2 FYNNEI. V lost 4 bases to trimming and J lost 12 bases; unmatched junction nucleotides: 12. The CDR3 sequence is CASSGPSGRGRQFF. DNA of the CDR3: TGTGCCAGCAGTGGACCCTCTGGGAGGGGAAGGCAGTTCTTC.

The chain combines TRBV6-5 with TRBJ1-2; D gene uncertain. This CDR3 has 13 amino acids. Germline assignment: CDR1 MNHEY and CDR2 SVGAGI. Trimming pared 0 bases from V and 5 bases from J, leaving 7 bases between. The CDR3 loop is CASSYSRTYGYTF. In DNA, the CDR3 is TGTGCCAGCAGTTACTCTCGGACGTATGGCTACACCTTC.

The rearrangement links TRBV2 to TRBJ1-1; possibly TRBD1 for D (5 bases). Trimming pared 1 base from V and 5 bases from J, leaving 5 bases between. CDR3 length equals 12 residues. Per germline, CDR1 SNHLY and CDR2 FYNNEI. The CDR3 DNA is TGTGCCAGCAGTGAAGAGGGGACTGAAGCTTTCTTT. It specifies CASSEEGTEAFF.